One and the same sample provided the 24 T cell receptor beta chains below, sequenced in a study of blood T cell repertoires in COVID-19. Method: immunoSEQ multiplex PCR; TCRdb's copy keeps in-frame clones and lacks some. In the table there are some 49,000 clones, approximately 80% of which are singletons. Sequencing used peripheral blood. The receptors originated from a woman of 80 years or more with COVID-19, enrolled during active disease.

The chain is built from TRBV7-2 and TRBJ2-1; D is possibly TRBD1 (5 bases). CDR1 and CDR2 (germline): SGHTA, FQGNSA. Trimming pared 1 base from V and 8 bases from J, leaving 12 bases between. CDR3 length equals 14 residues. The CDR3, as DNA: TGTGCCAGCAGCTTAGGTTCCCAGGGTGATGAGCAGTTCTTC. Translation gives CASSLGSQGDEQFF. Full variable domain (rest looked up from reference TRBV7-2 and TRBJ2-1): GAGVSQSPSNKVTEKGKDVELRCDPISGHTALYWYRQSLGQGLEFLIYFQGNSAPDKSGLPSDRFSAERTGGSVSTLTIQRTQQEDSAVYLCASSLGSQGDEQFFGPGTRLTVL.

The chain combines TRBV9 with TRBJ2-2; the D is unclear. Germline CDR1 is SGDLS and CDR2 is YYNGEE. The CDR3 consists of 12 residues. Trimming took off 6 bases at V and 3 bases at J, with 6 bases between the two ends. CDR3 sequence: CASTRDTGELFF. The CDR3 DNA is TGTGCCAGCACCCGGGACACCGGGGAGCTGTTTTTT. Looking up the rest from reference TRBV9 and TRBJ2-2 gives the full variable domain: DSGVTQTPKHLITATGQRVTLRCSPRSGDLSVYWYQQSLDQGLQFLIQYYNGEERAKGNILERFSAQQFPDLHSELNLSSLELGDSALYFCASTRDTGELFFGEGSRLTVL.

The V gene is TRBV7-2, the J gene TRBJ2-7, with 13 positions matching TRBD2. V trimming: 1 base; J trimming: 1 base; junction bases outside the gene matches: 10. The CDR3 is made up of 19 amino acids. From germline, CDR1 is SGHTA and CDR2 FQGNSA. CDR3: CASSLGILAGGKKSYEQYF. The CDR3 nucleotides read TGTGCCAGCAGCTTAGGGATACTAGCGGGAGGGAAGAAATCCTACGAGCAGTACTTC.

This chain joins TRBV5-4 and TRBJ2-1; 8 bases are shared with TRBD2. From germline, CDR1 is SGHNT and CDR2 YYREEE (reference sequence). The trim removed 4 bases at V and 9 bases at J, leaving 9 bases unmatched. The CDR3 extends over 14 amino acids. The CDR3 is CASSASGSFREQFF. In nucleotides, the CDR3 is TGTGCCAGCAGCGCTAGCGGGTCTTTTCGTGAGCAGTTCTTC.

This rearrangement joins TRBV5-1 to TRBJ2-5; TRBD1 agrees at 10 bases. Germline trimming cut 2 bases from V and 5 bases from J; bases unmatched to any gene: 9. The CDR3 runs 16 residues. Germline CDR1 reads SGHRS; CDR2 reads YFSETQ. The CDR3: CASSLGVTGGDETQYF. The CDR3 DNA is TGCGCCAGCAGCTTAGGGGTGACAGGGGGCGACGAGACCCAGTACTTC.

J is TRBJ1-1 and V is TRBV5-1, with D possibly TRBD1 on 5 matching bases. The germline V gene has CDR1 SGHRS and CDR2 YFSETQ. The ends were cut back, 4 bases at V and 2 bases at J, with 9 bases in the middle. The CDR3 loop spans 13 amino acids. CDR3 region: CASSHDRNTEAFF. The CDR3 nucleotides are TGCGCCAGCAGCCATGACAGAAACACTGAAGCTTTCTTT.

V usage is TRBV2 and J usage is TRBJ1-4; 8 bases line up with TRBD1. The length of the CDR3 is 14 residues. The germline gives CDR1 SNHLY, CDR2 FYNNEI. V shed 2 bases and J 5 bases; nucleotides not matched to a gene: 1. The CDR3 DNA is TGTGCCAGCAGTGAACAGGGGGCCAATGAAAAACTGTTTTTT. It translates to CASSEQGANEKLFF.

This clone was seen a few times. The rearrangement uses TRBV14 and TRBJ1-5; no firm D call. The germline CDR1 and CDR2 sequences are SGHDN and FVKESK. The ends were cut back, 4 bases at V and 4 bases at J, with 8 bases in the middle. The CDR3 length is 13 residues. The CDR3 is CASSLDYNQPQHF. The DNA of the CDR3 is TGTGCCAGCAGCCTGGACTATAATCAGCCCCAGCATTTT.

The chain joins TRBV6-6 to TRBJ2-7; no reliable D call. Germline V gene sequence: CDR1 MNHNY, CDR2 SVGAGI (reference sequence). This CDR3 has 13 residues. Trimming stripped 2 bases from V and 4 bases from J, with 9 bases between. This CDR3 is CASSYHPGYEQYF. In nucleotides, the CDR3 is TGTGCCAGCAGTTACCACCCCGGGTACGAGCAGTACTTC.

The rearrangement links TRBV11-3 to TRBJ2-2; no firm D call. The CDR3 covers 15 residues. Germline V gives CDR1 SGHNT, CDR2 YENEEA. Trimming took off 0 bases at V and 3 bases at J, with 8 bases between the two ends. CDR3 loop: CASSLEYPYTGELFF. The DNA of the CDR3 is TGTGCCAGCAGCTTAGAATATCCCTACACCGGGGAGCTGTTTTTT.

V and J are TRBV14 and TRBJ1-1, with 7 bases identical to TRBD1. Trimming cost V 2 bases and J 2 bases; bases outside gene matches: 5. This CDR3 has 15 amino acids. The V gene's germline CDR1 is SGHDN and CDR2 FVKESK. CDR3 protein: CASSQQQGENTEAFF. CDR3 bases: TGTGCCAGCAGCCAACAGCAGGGGGAAAACACTGAAGCTTTCTTT. The full variable domain, its missing parts supplied by reference TRBV14 and TRBJ1-1, is EAGVTQFPSHSVIEKGQTVTLRCDPISGHDNLYWYRRVMGKEIKFLLHFVKESKQDESGMPNNRFLAERTGGTYSTLKVQPAELEDSGVYFCASSQQQGENTEAFFGQGTRLTVV.

The rearrangement links TRBV18 to TRBJ2-5; TRBD2 aligns across 9 bases. In germline, CDR1 is KGHSH, CDR2 LQKENI. With 0 bases clipped from V and 5 bases from J, the junction kept 10 bases outside the gene matches. The CDR3 length is 17 residues. The DNA for the CDR3 is TGTGCCAGCTCACCACCCCTAGCGGGATTTGTGGGGGAGACCCAGTACTTC. Protein: CASSPPLAGFVGETQYF.

This chain joins TRBV19 and TRBJ1-4; D is possibly TRBD1 (6 bases). Trimming stripped 5 bases from V and 0 bases from J, with 10 bases between. Germline-derived CDR1 and CDR2 are LNHDA and SQIVND (reference sequence). The CDR3 covers 15 residues. The CDR3 DNA reads TGTGCCAGTAGTTTACAGGGTTCAACTAATGAAAAACTGTTTTTT. As protein: CASSLQGSTNEKLFF. Full variable domain (rest looked up from reference TRBV19 and TRBJ1-4): DGGITQSPKYLFRKEGQNVTLSCEQNLNHDAMYWYRQDPGQGLRLIYYSQIVNDFQKGDIAEGYSVSREKKESFPLTVTSAQKNPTAFYLCASSLQGSTNEKLFFGSGTQLSVL.

The gene calls are TRBV10-3 and TRBJ1-2, with D possibly being TRBD1 (5 bases). Trimming stripped 0 bases from V and 4 bases from J, with 15 bases between. Looked up from germline, CDR1 is ENHRY and CDR2 is SYGVKD. This CDR3 comprises 16 residues. Here the CDR3 reads CAISESDGRGSYGYTF. Written as DNA, the CDR3 is TGTGCCATCAGTGAGTCGGACGGAAGGGGAAGCTATGGCTACACCTTC.

This sequence joins TRBV7-3 and TRBJ2-1; possibly TRBD2 for D (6 bases). CDR1 is SGHTA, CDR2 FQGTGA, per germline. V was clipped by 0 bases and J by 2 bases, with 11 bases between them. This CDR3 is 16 amino acids long. The CDR3 DNA follows: TGTGCCAGCAGCTTAACTAGCGGAGTCACCTACAATGAGCAGTTCTTC. Translating gives CASSLTSGVTYNEQFF.

This sequence joins TRBV14 and TRBJ2-3, with TRBD2 matching 8 bases. The CDR3 totals 15 residues. Germline lookup yields CDR1 SGHDN and CDR2 FVKESK. After removal of 2 bases from V and 4 bases from J, the junction contained 5 bases not matched to a gene. CDR3 sequence (DNA): TGTGCCAGCAGCCAATTAGCGGGATTGTCAGATACGCAGTATTTT. This encodes CASSQLAGLSDTQYF.

The chain's CDR3 is CASSSTGNTAKNIQYF. The CDR3 nucleotides read TGTGCCAGCAGTTCAACAGGGAATACAGCCAAAAACATTCAGTACTTC. The rearrangement links TRBV28 to TRBJ2-4, with a possible D match to TRBD1 (6 bases). Looked up from germline, CDR1 is MDHEN and CDR2 is SYDVKM. Trimming left V 4 bases short and J 0 bases short, with 13 bases between. The CDR3 runs to 16 residues.

This clone turned up a few times. CDR3: CASSPERPKAYEQYF. CDR3 sequence (DNA): TGTGCCAGCAGCCCGGAGAGACCCAAGGCCTACGAGCAGTACTTC. This sequence joins TRBV27 and TRBJ2-7; no firm D call. V lost 6 bases and J 2 bases, leaving 17 bases between the germline ends. The CDR3 spans 15 residues. Per germline, CDR1 MNHEY and CDR2 SMNVEV (reference sequence).

The chain combines TRBV10-1 with TRBJ2-2, with a tentative D call TRBD2 (5 bases). The CDR3 sequence is 17 residues long. V was cut by 0 bases and J by 2 bases, with 13 bases left in between. Germline CDR1 reads WNHNN; CDR2 reads SYGVQD (reference sequence). CDR3 DNA sequence: TGCGCCAGCAGTGAGTCAGTGAGGGAGCGCAACACCGGGGAGCTGTTTTTT. This gives the protein CASSESVRERNTGELFF.

The chain links TRBV6-5 to TRBJ1-2, with D perhaps TRBD1 (6 bases). Per the germline V gene, CDR1 is MNHEY and CDR2 is SVGAGI. V dropped 2 bases and J dropped 5 bases, with 15 bases sitting between them. This CDR3 contains 15 residues. CDR3 loop: CASSYTGHRAYGYTF. The CDR3 DNA is TGTGCCAGCAGTTACACCGGGCACAGGGCTTATGGCTACACCTTC.

The chain is built from TRBV24-1 and TRBJ1-4; weak D call: TRBD1 (6 bases). The CDR3 spans 16 residues. V was shortened by 3 bases and J by 3 bases, with 13 bases between the two germline ends. Germline V gene lookup returns CDR1 KGHDR and CDR2 SFDVKD. CDR3 in amino acids: CATSDGGAQPNEKLFF. The CDR3 DNA reads TGTGCCACCAGTGATGGGGGGGCTCAGCCTAATGAAAAACTGTTTTTT.

The rearrangement links TRBV4-1 to TRBJ2-4, with 7 bases lining up with TRBD2. The germline V gene has CDR1 MGHRA and CDR2 YSYEKL. J was trimmed by 0 bases and V by 0 bases; bases with no gene match: 11. The CDR3 runs 19 residues. CDR3 DNA sequence: TGCGCCAGCAGCCAAGATGAAGAGACTAGCTTGTTAGCCAAAAACATTCAGTACTTC. It specifies CASSQDEETSLLAKNIQYF.

Note on this clone: This sample includes further DNA sequences coding for the same CDR3. The gene calls are TRBV7-9 and TRBJ2-3; D is possibly TRBD2 (5 bases). The germline V and J ends were trimmed by 3 bases and 4 bases, with 14 bases remaining between them. CDR3 length equals 15 residues. Looked up from germline, CDR1 is SEHNR and CDR2 is FQNEAQ (reference sequence). The CDR3 sequence is CASSFAGGVADTQYF. The CDR3 nucleotides are TGTGCCAGCAGCTTTGCAGGAGGCGTCGCAGATACGCAGTATTTT.

Only one count was recorded for this clone. V gene TRBV15 combines with J gene TRBJ2-6; D might be TRBD1 (6 bases). Trimming shortened V by 1 base and J by 4 bases, and 11 bases separated the two germline ends. The CDR3 has 16 amino acids. Germline CDR1 is LNHNV and CDR2 is YYDKDF (reference sequence). The CDR3, as DNA: TGTGCCACCAGCAGAGTAGGTGGGACAGGGGCCAACGTCCTGACTTTC. Its translation: CATSRVGGTGANVLTF.